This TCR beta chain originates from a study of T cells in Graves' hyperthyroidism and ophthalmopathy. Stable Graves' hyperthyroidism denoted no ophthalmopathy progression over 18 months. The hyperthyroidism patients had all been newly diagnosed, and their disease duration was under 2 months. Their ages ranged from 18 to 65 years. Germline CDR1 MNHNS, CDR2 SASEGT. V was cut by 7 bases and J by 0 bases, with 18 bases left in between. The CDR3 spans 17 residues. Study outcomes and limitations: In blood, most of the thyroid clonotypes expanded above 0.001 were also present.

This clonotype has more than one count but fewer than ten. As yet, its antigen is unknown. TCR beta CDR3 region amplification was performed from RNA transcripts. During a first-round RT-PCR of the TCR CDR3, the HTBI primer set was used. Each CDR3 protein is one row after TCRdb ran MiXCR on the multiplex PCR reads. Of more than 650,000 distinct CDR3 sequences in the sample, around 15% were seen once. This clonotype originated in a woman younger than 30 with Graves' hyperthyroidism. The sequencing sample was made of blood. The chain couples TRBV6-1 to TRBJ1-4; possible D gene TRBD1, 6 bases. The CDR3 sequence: CASTRRGGSATNEKLFF. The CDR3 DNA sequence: TGTGCCAGCACCCGGCGGGGGGGCAGTGCAACTAATGAAAAACTGTTTTTT.